This T cell receptor (beta chain) was captured by sequencing in a study of early T cells in non-severe SARS-CoV-2 infection. Study summary: Chains stayed unpaired after sequencing of bulk RNA from unsorted whole blood.

TCRdb recomputed calls from the 5' RACE reads with MiXCR, one row per CDR3 protein. The data show tens of thousands of distinct CDR3 sequences, approximately 8% seen once. CDR3 length: 13 residues. Trimming took 6 bases from V and 0 from J, leaving 9 bases between them. Germline values: CDR1 MNHEY, CDR2 SVGAGI. This chain links TRBV6-5 with TRBJ2-7; perhaps TRBD2 as D (5 bases). The receptor was derived from an adult who was a healthcare worker with PCR-confirmed SARS-CoV-2 infection or an uninfected control (not recorded which). What was sequenced was whole blood. CDR3 nucleotides: TGTGCCAGCAGGGACCTAGCCTCCTACGAGCAGTACTTC. Its protein product is CASRDLASYEQYF.